What follows describes a single T cell receptor (beta chain). Its target is not known. The source of the sample is a study of cytomegalovirus exposure and HLA in healthy donors. Primers included in the PCR were 60 Vbeta and 13 Jbeta primers. Only in-frame clones appear in the TCRdb table, and some are missing; sequencing was by immunoSEQ multiplex PCR. The sample shows 110,000 to 150,000 clones, and about 2.2% sits with its ten largest clones. Germline CDR1 and CDR2: SGHNT and YENEEA. The CDR3 is made up of 15 amino acids. J gave up 7 bases and V 5 bases, and 11 bases lay outside the gene matches. Findings of the study overall: A previous analysis found most TCR beta V segments productive roughly 90% or roughly 30% of the time. On later analysis, the bulk of CMV-associated TCR beta chains appeared to be HLA-restricted. Later work found that TCR association rates differed between HLA loci; DRB1 had the most and HLA-C the fewest. A few of the chains that were CMV-associated were confirmed in vitro to be specific for CMV antigens.

The chain uses TRBV11-3 and TRBJ2-1, with 7 positions matching TRBD1. The TCR sequence derives from a woman under 30 in good health and CMV-seronegative. The material sequenced was PBMCs. CDR3 in amino acids: CASSPNWGQLNEQFF. In DNA, the CDR3 is TGTGCCAGCAGCCCCAATTGGGGACAGTTGAATGAGCAGTTCTTC.